The source of this T cell receptor (beta chain) is a study of T cell repertoires in cytomegalovirus infection. The wider study: The public TCR beta signatures pointed to both CMV infection and matching HLA type.

MiXCR, applied by TCRdb to the reads, yields one record per CDR3 protein. The sample holds around 100,000 distinct CDR3 sequences, 16% seen once. This clonotype turned up a few times. Its antigen is unknown. Trimming at V came to 8 bases and at J to 0 bases, leaving 8 bases not matched to a gene. The length of the CDR3 is 16 residues. Germline V CDR1 and CDR2: ENHRY, SYGVKD. Study results and limitations: HLA-C-restricted CMV clonotypes gave the most frequent clonotype in two of eight donors.

This chain uses TRBV10-3 with TRBJ2-7; 12 nucleotides line up with TRBD1. This receptor was taken from a human donor in good health (CMV status not recorded). Some clones in this sample may be carry-over from other donors' samples. The sample comprised PBMCs. The CDR3 DNA sequence: TGTGCCATCCAGGGGACAGGGGGCTCCAGCTCCTACGAGCAGTACTTC. Protein: CAIQGTGGSSSYEQYF.